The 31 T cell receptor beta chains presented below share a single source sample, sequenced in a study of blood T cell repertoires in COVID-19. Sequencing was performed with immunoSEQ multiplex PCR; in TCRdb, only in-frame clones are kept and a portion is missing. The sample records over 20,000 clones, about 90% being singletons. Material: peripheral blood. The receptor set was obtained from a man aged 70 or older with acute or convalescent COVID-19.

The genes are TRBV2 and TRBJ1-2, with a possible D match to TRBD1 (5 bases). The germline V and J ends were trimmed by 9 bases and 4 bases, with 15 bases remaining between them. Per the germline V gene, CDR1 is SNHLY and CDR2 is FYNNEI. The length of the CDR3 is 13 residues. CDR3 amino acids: CASIGTAFYGYTF. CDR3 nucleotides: TGTGCCAGTATCGGGACTGCATTCTATGGCTACACCTTC.

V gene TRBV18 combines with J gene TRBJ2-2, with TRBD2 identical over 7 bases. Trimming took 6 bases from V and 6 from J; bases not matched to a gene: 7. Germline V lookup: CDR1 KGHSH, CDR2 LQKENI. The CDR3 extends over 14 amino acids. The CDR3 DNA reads TGTGCCAGCTCCCGGCAGGCGGGAGCCGGGGAGCTGTTTTTT. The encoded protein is CASSRQAGAGELFF. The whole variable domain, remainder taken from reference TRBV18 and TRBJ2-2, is NAGVMQNPRHLVRRRGQEARLRCSPMKGHSHVYWYRQLPEEGLKFMVYLQKENIIDESGMPKERFSAEFPKEGPSILRIQQVVRGDSAAYFCASSRQAGAGELFFGEGSRLTVL.

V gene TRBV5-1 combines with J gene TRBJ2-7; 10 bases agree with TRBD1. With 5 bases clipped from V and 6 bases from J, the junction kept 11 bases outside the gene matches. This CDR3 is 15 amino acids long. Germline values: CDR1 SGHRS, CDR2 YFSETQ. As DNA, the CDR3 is TGCGCCAGCAGACCGACGACAGGGGGCGATTCCGAGCAGTACTTC. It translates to CASRPTTGGDSEQYF.

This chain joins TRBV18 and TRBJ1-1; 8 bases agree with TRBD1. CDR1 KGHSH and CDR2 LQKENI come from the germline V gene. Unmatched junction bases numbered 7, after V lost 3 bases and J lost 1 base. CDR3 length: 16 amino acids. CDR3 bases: TGTGCCAGCTCACCGTCCCGAGGACAGGGGAACACTGAAGCTTTCTTT. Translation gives CASSPSRGQGNTEAFF.

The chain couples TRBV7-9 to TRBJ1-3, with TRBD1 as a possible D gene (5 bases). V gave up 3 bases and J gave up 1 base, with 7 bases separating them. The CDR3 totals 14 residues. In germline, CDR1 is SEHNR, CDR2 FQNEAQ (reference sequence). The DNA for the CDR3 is TGTGCCAGCAGCTTGGGGGGTTCTGGAAACACCATATATTTT. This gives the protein CASSLGGSGNTIYF. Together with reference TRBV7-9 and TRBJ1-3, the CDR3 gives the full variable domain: DTGVSQNPRHKITKRGQNVTFRCDPISEHNRLYWYRQTLGQGPEFLTYFQNEAQLEKSRLLSDRFSAERPKGSFSTLEIQRTEQGDSAMYLCASSLGGSGNTIYFGEGSWLTVV.

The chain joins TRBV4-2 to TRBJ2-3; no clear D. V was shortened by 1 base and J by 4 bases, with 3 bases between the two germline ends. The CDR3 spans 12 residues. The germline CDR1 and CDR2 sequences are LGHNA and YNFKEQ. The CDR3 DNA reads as TGTGCCAGCAGCCAAGCGTCAGATACGCAGTATTTT. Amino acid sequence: CASSQASDTQYF.

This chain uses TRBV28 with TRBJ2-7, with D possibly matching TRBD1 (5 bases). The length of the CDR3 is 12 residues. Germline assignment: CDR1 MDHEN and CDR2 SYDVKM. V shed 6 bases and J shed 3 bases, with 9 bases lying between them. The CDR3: CASSKDNYEQYF. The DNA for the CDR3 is TGTGCCAGCAGCAAGGACAACTACGAGCAGTACTTC. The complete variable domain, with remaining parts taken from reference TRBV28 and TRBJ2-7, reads DVKVTQSSRYLVKRTGEKVFLECVQDMDHENMFWYRQDPGLGLRLIYFSYDVKMKEKGDIPEGYSVSREKKERFSLILESASTNQTSMYLCASSKDNYEQYFGPGTRLTVT.

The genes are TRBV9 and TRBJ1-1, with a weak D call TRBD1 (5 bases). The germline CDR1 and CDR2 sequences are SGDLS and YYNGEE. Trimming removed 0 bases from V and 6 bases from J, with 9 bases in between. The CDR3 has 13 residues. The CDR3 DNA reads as TGTGCCAGCAGCGTAGCAGAAGGGGCTGAAGCTTTCTTT. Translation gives CASSVAEGAEAFF.

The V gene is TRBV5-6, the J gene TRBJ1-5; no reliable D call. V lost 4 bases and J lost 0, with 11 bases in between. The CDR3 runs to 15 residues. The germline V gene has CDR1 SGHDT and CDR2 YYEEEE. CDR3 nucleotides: TGTGCCAGCAGCCGCGGCTGGGTTAGCAATCAGCCCCAGCATTTT. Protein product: CASSRGWVSNQPQHF.

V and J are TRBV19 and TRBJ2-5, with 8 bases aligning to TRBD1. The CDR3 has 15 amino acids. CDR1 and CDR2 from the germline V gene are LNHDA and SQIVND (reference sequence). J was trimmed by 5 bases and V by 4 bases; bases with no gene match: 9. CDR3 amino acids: CASSNNGQGGETQYF. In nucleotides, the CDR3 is TGTGCCAGTAGTAATAATGGACAGGGCGGCGAGACCCAGTACTTC.

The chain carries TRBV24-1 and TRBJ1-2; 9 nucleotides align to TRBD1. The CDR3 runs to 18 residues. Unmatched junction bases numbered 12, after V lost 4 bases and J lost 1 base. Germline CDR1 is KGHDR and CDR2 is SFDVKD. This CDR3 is CATSDPSVGTGNNYGYTF. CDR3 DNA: TGTGCCACCAGTGACCCCTCGGTCGGGACAGGGAATAACTATGGCTACACCTTC.

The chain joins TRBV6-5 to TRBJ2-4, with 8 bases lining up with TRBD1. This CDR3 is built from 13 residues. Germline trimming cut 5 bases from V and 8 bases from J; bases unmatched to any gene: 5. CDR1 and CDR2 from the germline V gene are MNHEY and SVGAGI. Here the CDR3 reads CASSRQGPDIQYF. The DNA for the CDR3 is TGTGCCAGCAGTCGACAGGGGCCGGACATTCAGTACTTC.

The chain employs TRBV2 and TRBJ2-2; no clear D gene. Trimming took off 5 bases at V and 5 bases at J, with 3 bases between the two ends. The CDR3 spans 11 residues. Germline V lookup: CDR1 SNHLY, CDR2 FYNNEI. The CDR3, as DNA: TGTGCCAGCAGTTATACCGGGGAGCTGTTTTTT. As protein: CASSYTGELFF.

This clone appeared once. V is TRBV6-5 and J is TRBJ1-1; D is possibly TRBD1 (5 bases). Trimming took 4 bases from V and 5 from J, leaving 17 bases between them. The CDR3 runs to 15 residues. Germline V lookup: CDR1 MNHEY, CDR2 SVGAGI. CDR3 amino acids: CASSFAGFRMTEAFF. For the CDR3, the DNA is TGTGCCAGCAGTTTCGCAGGGTTTCGAATGACTGAAGCTTTCTTT.

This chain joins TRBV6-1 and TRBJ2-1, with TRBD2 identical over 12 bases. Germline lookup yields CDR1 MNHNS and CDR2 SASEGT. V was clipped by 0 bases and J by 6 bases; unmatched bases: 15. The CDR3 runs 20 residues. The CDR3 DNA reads TGTGCCAGCAGTGAAGCAACAGGCCTCCTAGCGGGAGGGCGGTCCAATGAGCAGTTCTTC. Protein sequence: CASSEATGLLAGGRSNEQFF.

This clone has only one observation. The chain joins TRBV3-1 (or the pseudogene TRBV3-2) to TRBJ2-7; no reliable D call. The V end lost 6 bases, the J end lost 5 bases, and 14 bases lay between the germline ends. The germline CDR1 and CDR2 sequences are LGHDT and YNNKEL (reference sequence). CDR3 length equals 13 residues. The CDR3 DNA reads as TGTGCCAGCAGTCTACCTGAATTGGACGAGCAGTACTTC. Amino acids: CASSLPELDEQYF.

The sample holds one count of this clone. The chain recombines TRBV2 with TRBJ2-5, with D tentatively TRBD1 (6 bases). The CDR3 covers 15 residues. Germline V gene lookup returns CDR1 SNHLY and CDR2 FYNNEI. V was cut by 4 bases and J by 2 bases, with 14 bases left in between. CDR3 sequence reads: CASSGSLRGQETQYF. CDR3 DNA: TGTGCCAGCAGTGGTTCGCTCAGGGGACAAGAGACCCAGTACTTC.

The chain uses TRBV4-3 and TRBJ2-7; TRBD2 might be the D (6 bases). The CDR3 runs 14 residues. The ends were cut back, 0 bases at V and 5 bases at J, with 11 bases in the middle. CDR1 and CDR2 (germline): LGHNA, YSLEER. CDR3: CASSQERRGDEQYF. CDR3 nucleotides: TGCGCCAGCAGCCAAGAGAGGAGGGGAGACGAGCAGTACTTC.

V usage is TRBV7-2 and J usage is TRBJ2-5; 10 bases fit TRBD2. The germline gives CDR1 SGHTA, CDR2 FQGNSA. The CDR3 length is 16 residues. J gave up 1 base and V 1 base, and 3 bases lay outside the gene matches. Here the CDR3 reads CASSLVGTSAQETQYF. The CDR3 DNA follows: TGTGCCAGCAGCTTAGTCGGGACTAGCGCCCAAGAGACCCAGTACTTC.

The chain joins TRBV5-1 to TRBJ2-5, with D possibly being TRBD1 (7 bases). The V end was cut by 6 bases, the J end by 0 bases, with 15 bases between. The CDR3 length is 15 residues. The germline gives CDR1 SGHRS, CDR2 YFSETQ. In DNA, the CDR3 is TGCGCCAGCACGCGGGACAGACAAGACCAAGAGACCCAGTACTTC. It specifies CASTRDRQDQETQYF. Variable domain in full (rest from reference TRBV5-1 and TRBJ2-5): KAGVTQTPRYLIKTRGQQVTLSCSPISGHRSVSWYQQTPGQGLQFLFEYFSETQRNKGNFPGRFSGRQFSNSRSEMNVSTLELGDSALYLCASTRDRQDQETQYFGPGTRLLVL.

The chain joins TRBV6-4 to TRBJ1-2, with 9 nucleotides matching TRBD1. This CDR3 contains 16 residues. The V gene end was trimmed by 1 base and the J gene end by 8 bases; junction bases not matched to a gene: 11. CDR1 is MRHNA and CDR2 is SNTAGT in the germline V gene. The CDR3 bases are TGTGCCAGCAGTGACTTTGAAGCCAGAGGGACAGGGGGCTACACCTTC. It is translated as CASSDFEARGTGGYTF.

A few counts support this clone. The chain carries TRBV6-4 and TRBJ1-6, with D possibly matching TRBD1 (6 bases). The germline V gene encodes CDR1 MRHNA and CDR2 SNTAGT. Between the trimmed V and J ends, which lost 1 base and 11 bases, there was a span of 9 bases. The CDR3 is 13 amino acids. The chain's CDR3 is CASSDFRGTPLHF. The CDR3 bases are TGTGCCAGCAGTGACTTCAGGGGAACACCCCTCCACTTT.

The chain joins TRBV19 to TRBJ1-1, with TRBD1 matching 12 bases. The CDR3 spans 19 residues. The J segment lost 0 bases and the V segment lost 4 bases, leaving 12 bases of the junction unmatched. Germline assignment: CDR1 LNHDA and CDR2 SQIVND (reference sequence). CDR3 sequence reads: CASSTRPGQGAFVNTEAFF. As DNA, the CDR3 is TGTGCCAGTAGTACCCGGCCGGGACAGGGGGCTTTTGTGAACACTGAAGCTTTCTTT.

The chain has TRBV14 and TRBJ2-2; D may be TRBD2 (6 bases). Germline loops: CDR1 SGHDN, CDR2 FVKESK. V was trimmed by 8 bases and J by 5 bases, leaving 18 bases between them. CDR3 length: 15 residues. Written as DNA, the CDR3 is TGTGCCAGCGCGGAGGGGCCCCTTGAGACCGGGGAGCTGTTTTTT. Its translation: CASAEGPLETGELFF.

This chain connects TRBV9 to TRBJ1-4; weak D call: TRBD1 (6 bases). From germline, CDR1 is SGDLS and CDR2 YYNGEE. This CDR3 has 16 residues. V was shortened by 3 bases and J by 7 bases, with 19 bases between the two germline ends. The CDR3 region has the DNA TGTGCCAGCAGCGAGGGGGAGATTTTAGTTGGTGAAAAACTGTTTTTT. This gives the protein CASSEGEILVGEKLFF.

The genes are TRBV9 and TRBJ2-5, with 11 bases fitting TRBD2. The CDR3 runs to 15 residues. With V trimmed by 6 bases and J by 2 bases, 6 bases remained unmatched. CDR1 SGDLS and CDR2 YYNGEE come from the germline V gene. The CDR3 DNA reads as TGTGCCAGCAATTCGGGGACTAGCGGTCAAGAGACCCAGTACTTC. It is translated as CASNSGTSGQETQYF.

CDR3 region: CASSSGQGFSQPQHF. The CDR3 coding sequence is TGTGCCAGCAGTTCGGGACAGGGATTCAGCCAGCCCCAGCATTTT. The chain is built from TRBV6-2 or TRBV6-3 and TRBJ1-5; TRBD1 agrees at 9 bases. The CDR3 runs to 15 residues. The V and J ends lost 4 bases and 7 bases, in that order; junction bases with no gene match: 8. The germline CDR1 and CDR2 sequences are MNHEY and SVGEGT.

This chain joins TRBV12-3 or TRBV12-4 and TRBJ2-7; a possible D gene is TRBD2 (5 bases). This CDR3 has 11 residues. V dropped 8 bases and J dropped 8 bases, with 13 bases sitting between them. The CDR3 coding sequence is TGTGCCAGCGGTGACGAGGGCCAGCAGTACTTC. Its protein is CASGDEGQQYF.

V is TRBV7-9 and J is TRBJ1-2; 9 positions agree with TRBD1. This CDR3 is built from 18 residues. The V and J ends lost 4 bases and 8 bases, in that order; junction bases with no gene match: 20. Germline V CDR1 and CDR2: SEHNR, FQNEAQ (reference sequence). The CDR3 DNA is TGTGCCAGCAGCTCCAATAGCGACTTGGGACAGGGCCGGGGAGGCTACACCTTC. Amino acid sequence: CASSSNSDLGQGRGGYTF.

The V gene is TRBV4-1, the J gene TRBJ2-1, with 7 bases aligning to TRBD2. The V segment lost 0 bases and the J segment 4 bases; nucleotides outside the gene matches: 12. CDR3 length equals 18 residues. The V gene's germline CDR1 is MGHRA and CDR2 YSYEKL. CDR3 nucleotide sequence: TGCGCCAGCAGCCAAGAAGCCCCCCTGGAAGCGGGGTACAATGAGCAGTTCTTC. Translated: CASSQEAPLEAGYNEQFF.

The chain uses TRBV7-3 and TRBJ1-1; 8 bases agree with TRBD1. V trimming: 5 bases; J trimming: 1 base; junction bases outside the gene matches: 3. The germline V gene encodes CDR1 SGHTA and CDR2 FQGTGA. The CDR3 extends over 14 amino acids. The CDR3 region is CASSPQGENTEAFF. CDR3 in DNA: TGTGCCAGCAGCCCACAGGGGGAGAACACTGAAGCTTTCTTT.